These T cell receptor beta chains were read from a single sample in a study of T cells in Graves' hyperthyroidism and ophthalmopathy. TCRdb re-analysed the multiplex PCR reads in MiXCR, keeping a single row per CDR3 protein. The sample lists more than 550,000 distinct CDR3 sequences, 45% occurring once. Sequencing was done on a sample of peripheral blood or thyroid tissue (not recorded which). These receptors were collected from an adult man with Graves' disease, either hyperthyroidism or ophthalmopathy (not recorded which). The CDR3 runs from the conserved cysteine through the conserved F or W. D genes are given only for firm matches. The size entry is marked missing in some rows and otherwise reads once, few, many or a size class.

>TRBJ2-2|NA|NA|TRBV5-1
TGCGCCAGCAGGACCTACAAGGGAGCCGGGGAGCTGTTTTTT
CASRTYKGAGELFF
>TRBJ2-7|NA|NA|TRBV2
TGTGCCAGCAGTTTTGGGGCAGGAGTCTACGAGCAGTACTTC
CASSFGAGVYEQYF
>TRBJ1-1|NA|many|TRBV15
TGTGCCACCAGCAGAGGGTTCCCGGGCGCTGAAGCTTTCTTT
CATSRGFPGAEAFF
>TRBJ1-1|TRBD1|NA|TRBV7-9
TGTGCCAGCAGCACTTACAGGGGCATGAACACTGAAGCTTTCTTT
CASSTYRGMNTEAFF
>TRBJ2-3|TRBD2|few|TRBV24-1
TGTGCCACCAGTGATGCACAATTAGCGGGGTCCACAGATACGCAGTATTTT
CATSDAQLAGSTDTQYF
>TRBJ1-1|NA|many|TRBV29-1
TGCAGCGTTGATTGGGTGATGAACACTGAAGCTTTCTTT
CSVDWVMNTEAFF
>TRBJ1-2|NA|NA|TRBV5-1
TGCGCCAGCAGCTTGGAGTATTTGGGGGCCGGTATCTTC
CASSLEYLGAGIF
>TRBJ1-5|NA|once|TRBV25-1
TGTGCCAGCAGCTTATCGCGGGTAGAAGTCCAGCCCCAGCATTTT
CASSLSRVEVQPQHF
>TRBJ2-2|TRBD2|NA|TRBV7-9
TGTGCCAGCAGCCAACGCGCTAGCGGGACGACCGGGGAGCTGTTTTTT
CASSQRASGTTGELFF
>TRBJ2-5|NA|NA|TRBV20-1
TGCAGTGCTAGAGATGGTTGGGGCTTTCTCGAGACCCAGTACTTC
CSARDGWGFLETQYF